This T cell receptor (beta chain) was identified during a study of cytomegalovirus exposure and HLA in healthy donors. The overall study: The 500 to 850 first-cohort repertoires and the roughly 130 validation repertoires shared the same platform, a later analysis reported. The study, taken as a whole, reports: Cytomegalovirus association was listed for approximately 160 TCR beta chains. In a later analysis, first-cohort TCR clusters were found to tend to co-occur in the roughly 120 validation repertoires.

The CDR3 spans 15 residues. The V segment lost 5 bases and the J segment 7 bases; nucleotides outside the gene matches: 8. Germline V gene data show CDR1 as SGHNT and CDR2 as YENEEA. A note on this clone: As yet, its antigen is unknown.

TCRdb's copy holds only in-frame clones and misses some; the assay was immunoSEQ multiplex PCR. This repertoire shows about 73,000 clones, 80% to 90% found once; its top ten account for 3.5% to 4%. The chain carries TRBV11-3 and TRBJ2-1; the match to TRBD2 covers 10 bases. Sequences were obtained from PBMCs. The origin of this receptor is a woman aged 18-35 years in good health and CMV-seropositive. The CDR3 DNA reads TGTGCCAGCAGCCCTCGGACTAGCGGTACAAATGAGCAGTTCTTC. This encodes CASSPRTSGTNEQFF.